The present entry profiles one TCR beta chain with its context. This record belongs to a study of T cells in Graves' hyperthyroidism and ophthalmopathy. Regions amplified from RNA transcripts were the TCR beta CDR3 regions. HTBI primers were the set used in a first-round RT-PCR of the TCR CDR3. Each CDR3 protein gets one entry after TCRdb re-called the multiplex PCR reads with MiXCR. This sample has 530,000 or so distinct CDR3 sequences, with roughly a quarter found just once. The length of the CDR3 is 15 residues. V gave up 2 bases and J gave up 7 bases, with 17 bases separating them. The germline V gene encodes CDR1 MNHEY and CDR2 SVGAGI.

The rearrangement joins TRBV6-5 to TRBJ1-1, with a tentative D call TRBD1 (6 bases). The sequence was obtained from a woman aged 30 to 39 with Graves' ophthalmopathy. What was sequenced was blood. In nucleotides, the CDR3 is TGTGCCAGCAGTTACCCCAGAGGCCGGACAGTTGAAGCTTTCTTT. Its protein product is CASSYPRGRTVEAFF.